The source of this T cell receptor (beta chain) is a study of T cells in Graves' hyperthyroidism and ophthalmopathy (dated by TCRdb to between 2018 and 2020). Concerning the study at large: TCR V-J signatures able to tell the groups apart were searched for in a discovery cohort of approximately 95 patients, of whom 43 had Graves' ophthalmopathy and around 57 had stable Graves' hyperthyroidism. Prospective prediction of ophthalmopathy was tested in an independent validation cohort of fewer than 20 hyperthyroidism patients and approximately 17 patients who later progressed to ophthalmopathy. The approximately 98 discovery patients were randomly divided into training and test sets at a 7:3 ratio. In addition, the study compared T-cell repertoires in thyroid tissue and in blood from several Graves' hyperthyroidism patients. Following sampling, methimazole starting at 30 mg daily was given to hyperthyroidism patients, and high-dose intravenous methylprednisolone was given to ophthalmopathy patients. The paper reports TCR Vbeta CDR3 sequencing of about 140 peripheral blood samples: 43 ophthalmopathy, under 80 hyperthyroidism and about 17 progressor patients. Broader findings and caveats from the paper: Sample size was not statistically predetermined, and blinding of investigators to group allocation was not performed. Ophthalmopathy was separated from stable hyperthyroidism by a 13 V-J signature model, with about 86% sensitivity and 81% to 83% specificity obtained in cross-validation and 80%/75% obtained in testing. Blood samples also contained most of the expanded thyroid clonotypes (frequency above 0.001), which suggests that blood repertoires may reflect thyroid immune responses. In validation, the model predicted progression to ophthalmopathy with approximately 69% sensitivity and about 73% specificity, a median of 6.5 months before onset.

Relative to germline, V is missing 4 bases and J is missing 1 base, with 4 bases of the junction outside any gene match. CDR1 MNHEY and CDR2 SVGAGI were looked up in the germline V gene. Counted from cysteine to phenylalanine, this CDR3 has 15 amino acids. Only the CDR3 DNA stays, 45 bases, in frame from base 1. Many counts were recorded for this clonotype. Its specific antigen is unknown. No base-level quality is on record; no much larger clone is a single base apart. The TCR beta CDR3 regions were amplified from the RNA transcripts. A first-round RT-PCR of the TCR CDR3 used the HTBI primer set with the Qiagen OneStep RT-PCR kit. A second multiplex PCR round built the libraries, followed by size selection and purification. Sequencing of the libraries was done on an Illumina HiSeq2000 using paired-end 100 bp reads. The published analysis was carried out like this. Raw data were processed with SOAPnuke, discarding reads with adapters, uncalled bases, mean Phred below 15, or no exact constant-primer or identifier match. High-quality paired reads were merged using COPE v1.2.5, and each unique nucleotide sequence was defined as a clonotype. Clonotypes were aligned to IMGT TRBV, TRBD and TRBJ reference segments using MiTCR v1.1. The analysis included only V-J combinations with a frequency above 0.0001, which together covered 99% to 99.2% of the repertoires. The TCS score was defined as the ratio of F50 (clonal expansion) to E x V (chaos), calculated using BLOSUM62-based TCRdist between CDR3 peptides within each V-J. Welch's t-statistics and random forest reduced several hundred V-J features to 13, which were used in a naive Bayes classifier (R e1071). The similarity between thyroid and blood repertoires was quantified using the Morisita-Horn index. The public reads were quality trimmed at Q25 with fastp and then assembled into clones with MiXCR by TCRdb, keeping productive beta chains. Under each unique CDR3 protein, matching rows form one entry showing the most common genes and DNA. Clone size and V and J calls follow TCRdb, not the original study. For this sample there are roughly 500,000 distinct CDR3 sequences; roughly 50% appear just once. The ten largest clonotypes hold around 20% of the sample.

The study excluded patients with uncontrolled infections, other autoimmune diseases, pregnancy or lactation. Diagnoses were established on the basis of clinical symptoms, serum thyroxine and TRAb, thyroid ultrasound, and orbital computed tomography. Total RNA was extracted with Trizol reagent, and quality was checked on an Agilent 2100 Bioanalyzer. The sequenced sample was peripheral blood or thyroid tissue (not recorded which). This clonotype originated in an adult woman with Graves' disease, either hyperthyroidism or ophthalmopathy (not recorded which). The chain is encoded by TRBV6-5 joined to TRBJ2-7, with 10 bases matching TRBD2. Here the CDR3 is given as CASSSTSGISYEQYF. The sequence in DNA is TGTGCCAGCAGTTCAACTAGCGGGATATCCTACGAGCAGTACTTC.